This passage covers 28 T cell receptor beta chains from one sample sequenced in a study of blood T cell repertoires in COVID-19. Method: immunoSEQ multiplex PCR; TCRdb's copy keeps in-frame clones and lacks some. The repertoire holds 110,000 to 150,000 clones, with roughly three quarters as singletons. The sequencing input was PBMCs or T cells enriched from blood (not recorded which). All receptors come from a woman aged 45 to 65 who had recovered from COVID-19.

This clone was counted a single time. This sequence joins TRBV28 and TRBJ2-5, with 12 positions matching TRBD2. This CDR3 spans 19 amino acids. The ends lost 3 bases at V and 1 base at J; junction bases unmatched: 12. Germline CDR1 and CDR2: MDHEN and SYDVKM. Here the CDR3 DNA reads TGTGCCAGCAGTTTGGTCGGTACTAGCGGGGGGACATTCCAAGAGACCCAGTACTTC. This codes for CASSLVGTSGGTFQETQYF.

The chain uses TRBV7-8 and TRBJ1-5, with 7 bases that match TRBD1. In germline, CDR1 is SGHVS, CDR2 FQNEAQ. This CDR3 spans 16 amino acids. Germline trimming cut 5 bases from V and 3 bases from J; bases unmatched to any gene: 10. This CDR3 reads CASSPLVGTDNQPQHF. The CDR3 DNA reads TGTGCCAGCAGCCCTCTCGTCGGGACAGACAATCAGCCCCAGCATTTT.

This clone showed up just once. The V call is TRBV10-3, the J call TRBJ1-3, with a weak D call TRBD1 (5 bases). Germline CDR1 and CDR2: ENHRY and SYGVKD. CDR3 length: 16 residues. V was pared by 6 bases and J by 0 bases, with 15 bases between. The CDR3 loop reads CAIRDNRFHSGNTIYF. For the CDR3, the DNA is TGTGCCATCAGAGACAACAGGTTTCACTCTGGAAACACCATATATTTT.

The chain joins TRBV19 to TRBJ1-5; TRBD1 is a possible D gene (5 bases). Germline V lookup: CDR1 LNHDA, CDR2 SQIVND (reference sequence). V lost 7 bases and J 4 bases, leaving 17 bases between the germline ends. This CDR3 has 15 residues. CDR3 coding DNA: TGTGCCAGTACTCGCCAACCCGGGGGGAATCAGCCCCAGCATTTT. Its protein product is CASTRQPGGNQPQHF.

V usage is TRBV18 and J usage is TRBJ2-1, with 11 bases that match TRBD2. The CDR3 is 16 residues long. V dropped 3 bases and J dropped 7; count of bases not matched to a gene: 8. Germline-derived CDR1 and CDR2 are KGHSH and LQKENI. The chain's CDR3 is CASSPLAGGMKNEQFF. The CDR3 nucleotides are TGTGCCAGCTCACCCTTAGCGGGGGGGATGAAAAATGAGCAGTTCTTC. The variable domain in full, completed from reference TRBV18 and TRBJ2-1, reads NAGVMQNPRHLVRRRGQEARLRCSPMKGHSHVYWYRQLPEEGLKFMVYLQKENIIDESGMPKERFSAEFPKEGPSILRIQQVVRGDSAAYFCASSPLAGGMKNEQFFGPGTRLTVL.

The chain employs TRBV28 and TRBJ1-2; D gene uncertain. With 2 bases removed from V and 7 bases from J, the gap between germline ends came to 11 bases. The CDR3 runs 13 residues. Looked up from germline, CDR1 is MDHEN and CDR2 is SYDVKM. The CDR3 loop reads CASSLAEGGGYTF. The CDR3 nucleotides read TGTGCCAGCAGTTTAGCGGAGGGAGGTGGCTACACCTTC.

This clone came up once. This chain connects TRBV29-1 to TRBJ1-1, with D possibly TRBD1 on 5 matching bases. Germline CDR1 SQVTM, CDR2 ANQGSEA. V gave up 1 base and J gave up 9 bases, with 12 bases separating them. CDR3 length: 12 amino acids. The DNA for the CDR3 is TGCAGCGTTGAAGCTGTGGGGGGGAAAGCTTTCTTT. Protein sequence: CSVEAVGGKAFF. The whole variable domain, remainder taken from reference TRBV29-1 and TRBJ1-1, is SAVISQKPSRDICQRGTSLTIQCQVDSQVTMMFWYRQQPGQSLTLIATANQGSEATYESGFVIDKFPISRPNLTFSTLTVSNMSPEDSSIYLCSVEAVGGKAFFGQGTRLTVV.

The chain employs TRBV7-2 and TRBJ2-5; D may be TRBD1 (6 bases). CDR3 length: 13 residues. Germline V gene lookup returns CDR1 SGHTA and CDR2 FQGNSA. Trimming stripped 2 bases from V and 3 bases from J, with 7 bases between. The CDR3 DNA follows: TGTGCCAGCAGCTTAAGACAGGAAGAGACCCAGTACTTC. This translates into CASSLRQEETQYF.

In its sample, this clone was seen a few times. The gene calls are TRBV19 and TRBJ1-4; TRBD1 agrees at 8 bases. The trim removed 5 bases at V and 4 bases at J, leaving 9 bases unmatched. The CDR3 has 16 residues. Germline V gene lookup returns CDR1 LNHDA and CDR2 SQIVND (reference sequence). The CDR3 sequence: CASSASWTGSNEKLFF. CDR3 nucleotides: TGTGCCAGTAGTGCGTCTTGGACAGGGAGTAATGAAAAACTGTTTTTT.

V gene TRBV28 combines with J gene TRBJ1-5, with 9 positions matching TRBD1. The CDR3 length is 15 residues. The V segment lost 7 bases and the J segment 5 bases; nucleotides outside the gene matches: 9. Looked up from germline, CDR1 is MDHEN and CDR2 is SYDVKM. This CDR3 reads CASTYHRGRDQPQHF. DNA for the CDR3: TGTGCCAGCACTTACCACAGGGGGCGCGATCAGCCCCAGCATTTT. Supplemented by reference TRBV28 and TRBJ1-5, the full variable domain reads DVKVTQSSRYLVKRTGEKVFLECVQDMDHENMFWYRQDPGLGLRLIYFSYDVKMKEKGDIPEGYSVSREKKERFSLILESASTNQTSMYLCASTYHRGRDQPQHFGDGTRLSIL.

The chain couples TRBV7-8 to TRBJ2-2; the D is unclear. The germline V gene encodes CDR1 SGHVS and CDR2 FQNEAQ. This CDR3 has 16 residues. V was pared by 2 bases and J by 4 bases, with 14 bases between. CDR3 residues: CASSLSPGWSTGELFF. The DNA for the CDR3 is TGTGCCAGCAGCTTAAGTCCCGGGTGGAGCACCGGGGAGCTGTTTTTT.

DNA of the CDR3: TGTGCCAGCAGTTCCCTCTTTACAGGGAAGGGCTCACCCCTCCACTTT. Its translation: CASSSLFTGKGSPLHF. The chain has TRBV28 and TRBJ1-6; possibly TRBD1 for D (6 bases). There are 16 residues in the CDR3. With 4 bases removed from V and 10 bases from J, the gap between germline ends came to 20 bases. CDR1 and CDR2 (germline): MDHEN, SYDVKM.

CDR3 residues: CASSIPPGQAASGYGYTF. DNA for the CDR3: TGTGCCAGTAGTATTCCACCGGGACAGGCCGCCTCGGGCTATGGCTACACCTTC. This sequence joins TRBV19 and TRBJ1-2; 8 positions match TRBD1. The germline CDR1 and CDR2 sequences are LNHDA and SQIVND (reference sequence). J gave up 4 bases and V 3 bases, and 16 bases lay outside the gene matches. This CDR3 is 18 amino acids long.

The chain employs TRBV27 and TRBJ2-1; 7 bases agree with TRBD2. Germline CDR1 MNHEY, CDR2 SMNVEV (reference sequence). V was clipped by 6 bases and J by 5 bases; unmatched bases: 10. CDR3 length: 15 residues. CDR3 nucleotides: TGTGCCAGCAGATCCGGACTAGGAGGCAACAATGAGCAGTTCTTC. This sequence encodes CASRSGLGGNNEQFF.

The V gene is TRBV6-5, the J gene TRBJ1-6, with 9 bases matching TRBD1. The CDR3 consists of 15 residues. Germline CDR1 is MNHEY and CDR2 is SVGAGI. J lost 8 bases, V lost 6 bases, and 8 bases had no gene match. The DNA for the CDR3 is TGTGCCAGCAGAGACCACAGGGGGCGACATTCACCCCTCCACTTT. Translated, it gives CASRDHRGRHSPLHF.

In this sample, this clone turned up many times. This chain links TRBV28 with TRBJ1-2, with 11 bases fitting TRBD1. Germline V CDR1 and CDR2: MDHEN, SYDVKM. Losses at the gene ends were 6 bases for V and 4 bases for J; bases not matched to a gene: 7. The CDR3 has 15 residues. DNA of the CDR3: TGTGCCAGCAGGCCCCGGGACAGGGGGAGCTATGGCTACACCTTC. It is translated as CASRPRDRGSYGYTF.

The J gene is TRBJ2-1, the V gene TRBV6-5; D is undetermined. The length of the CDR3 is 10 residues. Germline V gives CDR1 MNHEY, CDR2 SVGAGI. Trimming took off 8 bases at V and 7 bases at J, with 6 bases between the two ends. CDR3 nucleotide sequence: TGTGCCAGCCGTAGAAATGAGCAGTTCTTC. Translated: CASRRNEQFF.

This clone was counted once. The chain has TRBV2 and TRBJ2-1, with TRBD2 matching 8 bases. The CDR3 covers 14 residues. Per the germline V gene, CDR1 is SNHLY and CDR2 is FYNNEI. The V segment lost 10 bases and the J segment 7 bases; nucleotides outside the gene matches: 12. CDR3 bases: TGTGCCATCTTCCCCGGGGCGGGGGGAAATGAGCAGTTCTTC. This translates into CAIFPGAGGNEQFF.

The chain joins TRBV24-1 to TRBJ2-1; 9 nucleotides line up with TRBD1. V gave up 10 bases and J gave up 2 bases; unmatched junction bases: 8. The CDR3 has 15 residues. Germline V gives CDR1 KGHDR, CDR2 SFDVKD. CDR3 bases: TGTGCCACAGAAGCCCGGGACAGGGCCTACAATGAGCAGTTCTTC. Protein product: CATEARDRAYNEQFF.

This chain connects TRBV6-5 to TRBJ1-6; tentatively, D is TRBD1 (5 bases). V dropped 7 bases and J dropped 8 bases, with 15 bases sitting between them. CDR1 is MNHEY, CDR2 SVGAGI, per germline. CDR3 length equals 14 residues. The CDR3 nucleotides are TGTGCCAGCACCTTGGGGGGATTGTATTCACCCCTCCACTTT. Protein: CASTLGGLYSPLHF.

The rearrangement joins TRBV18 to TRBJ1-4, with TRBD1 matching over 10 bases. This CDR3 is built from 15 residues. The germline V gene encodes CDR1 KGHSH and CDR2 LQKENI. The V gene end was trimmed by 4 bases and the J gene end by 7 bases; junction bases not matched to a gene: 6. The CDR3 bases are TGTGCCAGCTCACTGGAGACAGGGGGCGTTGAAAAACTGTTTTTT. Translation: CASSLETGGVEKLFF.

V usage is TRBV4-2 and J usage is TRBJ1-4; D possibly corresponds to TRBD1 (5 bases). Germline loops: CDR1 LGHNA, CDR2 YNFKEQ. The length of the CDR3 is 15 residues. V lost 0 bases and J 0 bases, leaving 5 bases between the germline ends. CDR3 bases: TGTGCCAGCAGCCAAGAGACAGCAACTAATGAAAAACTGTTTTTT. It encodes CASSQETATNEKLFF.

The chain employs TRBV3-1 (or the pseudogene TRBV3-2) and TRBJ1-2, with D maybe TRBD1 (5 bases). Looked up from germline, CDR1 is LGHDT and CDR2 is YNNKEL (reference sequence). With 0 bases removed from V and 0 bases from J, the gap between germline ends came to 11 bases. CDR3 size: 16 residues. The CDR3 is CASSQDDGGSNYGYTF. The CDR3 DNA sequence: TGTGCCAGCAGCCAAGACGACGGGGGATCTAACTATGGCTACACCTTC.

The CDR3 nucleotides read TGTGCCAGCAGTGGAGAGGGGCTAGCGGGGGAAAATGAGCAGTTCTTC. Its protein product is CASSGEGLAGENEQFF. The chain uses TRBV2 and TRBJ2-1, with TRBD2 identical over 10 bases. The CDR3 is 16 residues long. Germline V CDR1 and CDR2: SNHLY, FYNNEI. V gave up 4 bases and J gave up 7 bases; unmatched junction bases: 10.

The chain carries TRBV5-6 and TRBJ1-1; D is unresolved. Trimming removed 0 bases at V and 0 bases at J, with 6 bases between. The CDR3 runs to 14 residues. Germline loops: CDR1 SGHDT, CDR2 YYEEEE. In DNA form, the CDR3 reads TGTGCCAGCAGCTTGGGTCAGATGAACACTGAAGCTTTCTTT. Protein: CASSLGQMNTEAFF.

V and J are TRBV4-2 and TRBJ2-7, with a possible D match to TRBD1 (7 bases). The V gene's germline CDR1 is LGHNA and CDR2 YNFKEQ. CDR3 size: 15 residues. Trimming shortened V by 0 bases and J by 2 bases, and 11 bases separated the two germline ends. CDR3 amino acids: CASSQDPGGPYEQYF. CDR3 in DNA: TGTGCCAGCAGCCAAGATCCAGGGGGGCCCTACGAGCAGTACTTC.

The CDR3 DNA reads TGTGCCAGCAGCTTAATACAGAACTATGGCTACACCTTC. Its translation is CASSLIQNYGYTF. The chain recombines TRBV7-9 with TRBJ1-2; no clear D gene. The CDR3 extends over 13 amino acids. V shed 2 bases and J shed 2 bases, with 6 bases lying between them. CDR1 is SEHNR, CDR2 FQNEAQ, per germline (reference sequence). Full variable domain (missing parts from reference TRBV7-9 and TRBJ1-2): DTGVSQNPRHKITKRGQNVTFRCDPISEHNRLYWYRQTLGQGPEFLTYFQNEAQLEKSRLLSDRFSAERPKGSFSTLEIQRTEQGDSAMYLCASSLIQNYGYTFGSGTRLTVV.

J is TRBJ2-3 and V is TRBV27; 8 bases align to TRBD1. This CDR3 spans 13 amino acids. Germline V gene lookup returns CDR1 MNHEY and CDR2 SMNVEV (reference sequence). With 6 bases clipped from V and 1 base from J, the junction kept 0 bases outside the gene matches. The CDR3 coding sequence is TGTGCCAGCAGGACAGGGGGCACAGATACGCAGTATTTT. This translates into CASRTGGTDTQYF.